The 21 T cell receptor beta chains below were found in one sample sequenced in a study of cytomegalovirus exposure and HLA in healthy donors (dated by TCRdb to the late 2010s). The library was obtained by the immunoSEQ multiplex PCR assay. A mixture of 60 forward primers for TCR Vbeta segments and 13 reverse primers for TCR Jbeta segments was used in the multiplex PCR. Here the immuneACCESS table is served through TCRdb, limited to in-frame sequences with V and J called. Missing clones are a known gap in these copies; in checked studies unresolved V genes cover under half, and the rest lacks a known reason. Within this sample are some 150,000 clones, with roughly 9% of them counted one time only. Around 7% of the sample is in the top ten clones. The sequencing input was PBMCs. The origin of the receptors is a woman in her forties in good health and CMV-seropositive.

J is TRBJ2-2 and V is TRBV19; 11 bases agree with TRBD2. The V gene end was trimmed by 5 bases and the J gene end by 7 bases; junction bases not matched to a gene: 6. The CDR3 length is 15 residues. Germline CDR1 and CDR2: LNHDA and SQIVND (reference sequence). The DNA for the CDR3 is TGTGCCAGTAGTTTTAGCGGGGGGGCCAACGGGGAGCTGTTTTTT. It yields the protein CASSFSGGANGELFF. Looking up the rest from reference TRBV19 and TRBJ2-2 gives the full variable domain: DGGITQSPKYLFRKEGQNVTLSCEQNLNHDAMYWYRQDPGQGLRLIYYSQIVNDFQKGDIAEGYSVSREKKESFPLTVTSAQKNPTAFYLCASSFSGGANGELFFGEGSRLTVL.

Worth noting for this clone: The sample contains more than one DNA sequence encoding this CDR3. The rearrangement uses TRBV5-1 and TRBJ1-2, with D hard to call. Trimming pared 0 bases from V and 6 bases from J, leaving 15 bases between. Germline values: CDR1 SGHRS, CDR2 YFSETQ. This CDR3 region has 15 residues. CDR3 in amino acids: CASSLASLGGNGYTF. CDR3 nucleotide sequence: TGCGCCAGCAGCTTGGCTTCTCTGGGAGGGAATGGCTACACCTTC.

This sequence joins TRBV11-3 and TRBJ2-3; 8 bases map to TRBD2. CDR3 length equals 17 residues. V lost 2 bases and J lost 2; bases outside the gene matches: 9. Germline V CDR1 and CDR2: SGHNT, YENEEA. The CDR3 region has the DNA TGTGCCAGCAGCTTAAGTATTCGGGGGGGCCCCACAGATACGCAGTATTTT. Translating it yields CASSLSIRGGPTDTQYF.

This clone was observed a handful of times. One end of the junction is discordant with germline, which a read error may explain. The CDR3 sequence: CAWSVLLVF. As DNA, the CDR3 is TGTGCCTGGAGTGTACTTTTGGTTTTT. The chain is built from TRBV30 and TRBJ2-3; D gene uncertain. The germline V gene has CDR1 GTSNPN and CDR2 SVGIG (reference sequence). The CDR3 length is 9 residues.

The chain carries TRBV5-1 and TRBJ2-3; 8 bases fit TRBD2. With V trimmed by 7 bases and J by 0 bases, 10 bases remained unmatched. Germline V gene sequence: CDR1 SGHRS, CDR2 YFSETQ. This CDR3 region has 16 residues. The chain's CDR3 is CASSPSGGPSTDTQYF. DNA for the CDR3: TGCGCCAGCTCTCCCAGCGGGGGCCCTAGCACAGATACGCAGTATTTT.

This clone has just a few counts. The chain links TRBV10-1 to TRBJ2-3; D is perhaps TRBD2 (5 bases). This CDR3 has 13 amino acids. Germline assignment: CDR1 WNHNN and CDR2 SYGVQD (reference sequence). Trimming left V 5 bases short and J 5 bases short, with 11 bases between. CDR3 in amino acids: CASSRGSQDTQYF. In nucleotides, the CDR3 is TGCGCCAGCAGTCGTGGGAGCCAAGATACGCAGTATTTT.

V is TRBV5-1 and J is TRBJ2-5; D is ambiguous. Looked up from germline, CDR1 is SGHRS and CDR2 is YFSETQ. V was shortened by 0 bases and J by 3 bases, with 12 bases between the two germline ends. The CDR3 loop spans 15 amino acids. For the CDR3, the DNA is TGCGCCAGCAGCTTGGCAGGTGGTTTGGAAGAGACCCAGTACTTC. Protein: CASSLAGGLEETQYF. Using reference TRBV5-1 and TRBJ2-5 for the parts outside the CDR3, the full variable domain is KAGVTQTPRYLIKTRGQQVTLSCSPISGHRSVSWYQQTPGQGLQFLFEYFSETQRNKGNFPGRFSGRQFSNSRSEMNVSTLELGDSALYLCASSLAGGLEETQYFGPGTRLLVL.

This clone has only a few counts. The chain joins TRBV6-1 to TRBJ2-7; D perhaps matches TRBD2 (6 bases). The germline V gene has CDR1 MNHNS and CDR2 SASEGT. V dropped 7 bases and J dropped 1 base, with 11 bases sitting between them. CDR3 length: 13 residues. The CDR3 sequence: CASTRGMSYEQYF. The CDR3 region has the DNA TGTGCCAGCACACGGGGGATGTCCTACGAGCAGTACTTC.

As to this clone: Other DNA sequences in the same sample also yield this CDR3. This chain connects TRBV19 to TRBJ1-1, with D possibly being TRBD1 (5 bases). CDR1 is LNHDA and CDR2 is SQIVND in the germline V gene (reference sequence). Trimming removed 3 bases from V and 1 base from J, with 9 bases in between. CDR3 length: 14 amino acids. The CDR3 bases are TGTGCCAGTAGTATTCGGGGGGGGAACACTGAAGCTTTCTTT. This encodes CASSIRGGNTEAFF.

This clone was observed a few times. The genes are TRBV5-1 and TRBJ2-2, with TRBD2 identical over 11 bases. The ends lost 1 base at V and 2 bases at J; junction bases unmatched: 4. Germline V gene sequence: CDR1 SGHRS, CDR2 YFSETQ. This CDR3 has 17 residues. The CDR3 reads CASSLPSGGRNTGELFF. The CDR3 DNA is TGCGCCAGCAGCTTGCCTAGCGGGGGGCGAAACACCGGGGAGCTGTTTTTT.

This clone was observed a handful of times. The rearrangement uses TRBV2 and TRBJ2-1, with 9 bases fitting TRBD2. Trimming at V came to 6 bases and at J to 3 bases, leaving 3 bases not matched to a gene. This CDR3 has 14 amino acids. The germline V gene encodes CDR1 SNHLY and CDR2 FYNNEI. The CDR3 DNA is TGTGCCAGCAGGACTAGCGGCAACTACAATGAGCAGTTCTTC. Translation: CASRTSGNYNEQFF. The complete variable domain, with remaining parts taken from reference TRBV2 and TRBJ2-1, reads EPEVTQTPSHQVTQMGQEVILRCVPISNHLYFYWYRQILGQKVEFLVSFYNNEISEKSEIFDDQFSVERPDGSNFTLKIRSTKLEDSAMYFCASRTSGNYNEQFFGPGTRLTVL.

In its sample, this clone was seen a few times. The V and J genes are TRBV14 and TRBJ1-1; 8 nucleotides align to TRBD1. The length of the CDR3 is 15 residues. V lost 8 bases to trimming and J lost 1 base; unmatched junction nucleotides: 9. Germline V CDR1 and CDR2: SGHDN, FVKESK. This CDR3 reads CASRELTGGNTEAFF. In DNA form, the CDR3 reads TGTGCCAGCCGCGAACTAACAGGGGGGAACACTGAAGCTTTCTTT.

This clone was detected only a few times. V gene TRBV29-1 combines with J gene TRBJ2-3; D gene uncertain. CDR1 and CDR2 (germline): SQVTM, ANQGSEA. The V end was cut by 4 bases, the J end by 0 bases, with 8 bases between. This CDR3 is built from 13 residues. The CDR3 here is CSVARSSTDTQYF. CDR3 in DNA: TGCAGCGTTGCCCGGTCGAGCACAGATACGCAGTATTTT.

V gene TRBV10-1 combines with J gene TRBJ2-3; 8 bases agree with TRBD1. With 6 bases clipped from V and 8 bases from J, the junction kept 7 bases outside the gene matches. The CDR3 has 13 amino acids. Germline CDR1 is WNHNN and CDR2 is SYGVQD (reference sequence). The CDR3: CASRPGQGGTQYF. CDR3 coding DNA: TGCGCCAGCAGACCCGGACAGGGAGGTACGCAGTATTTT.

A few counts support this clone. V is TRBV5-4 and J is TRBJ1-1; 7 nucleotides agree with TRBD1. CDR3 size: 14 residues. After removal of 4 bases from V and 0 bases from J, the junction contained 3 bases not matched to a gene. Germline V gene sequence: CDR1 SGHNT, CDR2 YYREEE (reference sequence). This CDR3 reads CASSGGQLNTEAFF. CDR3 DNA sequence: TGTGCCAGCAGCGGGGGACAGCTGAACACTGAAGCTTTCTTT.

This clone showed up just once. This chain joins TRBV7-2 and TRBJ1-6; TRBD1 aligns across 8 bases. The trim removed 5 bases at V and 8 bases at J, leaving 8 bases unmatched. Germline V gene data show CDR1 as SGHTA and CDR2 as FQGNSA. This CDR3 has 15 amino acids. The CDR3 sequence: CASSRRQGMYSPLHF. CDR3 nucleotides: TGTGCCAGCAGCCGCCGACAGGGGATGTATTCACCCCTCCACTTT.

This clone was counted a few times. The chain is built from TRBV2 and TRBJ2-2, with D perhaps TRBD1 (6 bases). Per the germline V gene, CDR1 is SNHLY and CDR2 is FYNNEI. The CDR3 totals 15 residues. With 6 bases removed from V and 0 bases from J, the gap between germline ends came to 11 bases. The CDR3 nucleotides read TGTGCCAGCAGACTAAGGACAGCGAACACCGGGGAGCTGTTTTTT. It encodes CASRLRTANTGELFF.

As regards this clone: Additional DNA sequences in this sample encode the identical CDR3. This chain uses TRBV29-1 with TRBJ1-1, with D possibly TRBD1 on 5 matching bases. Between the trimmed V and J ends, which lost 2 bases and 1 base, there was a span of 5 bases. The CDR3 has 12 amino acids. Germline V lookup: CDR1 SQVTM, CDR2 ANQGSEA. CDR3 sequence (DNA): TGCAGCGTTGAAAGGGGGAACACTGAAGCTTTCTTT. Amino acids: CSVERGNTEAFF.

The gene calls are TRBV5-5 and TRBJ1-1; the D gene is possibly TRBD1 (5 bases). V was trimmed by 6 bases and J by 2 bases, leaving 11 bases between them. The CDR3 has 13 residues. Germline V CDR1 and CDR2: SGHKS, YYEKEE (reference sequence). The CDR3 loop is CASNYGGNTEAFF. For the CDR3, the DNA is TGTGCCAGCAACTACGGGGGAAACACTGAAGCTTTCTTT.

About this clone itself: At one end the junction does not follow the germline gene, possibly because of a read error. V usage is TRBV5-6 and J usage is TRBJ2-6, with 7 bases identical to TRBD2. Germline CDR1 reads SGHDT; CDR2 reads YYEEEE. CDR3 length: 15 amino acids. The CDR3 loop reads CASSRSGGVANVMTF. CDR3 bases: TGTGCCAGCAGCAGGTCGGGGGGTGTGGCAAACGTCATGACTTTT.

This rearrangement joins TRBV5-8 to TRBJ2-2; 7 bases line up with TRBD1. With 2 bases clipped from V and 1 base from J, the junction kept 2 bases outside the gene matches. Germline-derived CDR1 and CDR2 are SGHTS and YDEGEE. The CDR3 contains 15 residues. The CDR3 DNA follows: TGTGCCAGCAGCTTAGGACAGGTGAACACCGGGGAGCTGTTTTTT. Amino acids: CASSLGQVNTGELFF.